The 4 T cell receptor beta chains given below trace back to one sample, sequenced in a study of patients and donors after allogeneic stem cell transplantation. TCRdb reprocessed the RT-PCR reads with MiXCR, giving one entry per CDR3 protein. Of about 40,000 distinct CDR3 sequences in the sample, roughly 30% were seen once. The sequenced material came from blood, either unsorted or a sorted T cell fraction (not recorded which). These receptors all stem from a human donor who was either an allogeneic HSCT recipient or a stem cell or donor lymphocyte infusion donor (not recorded which). It is not recorded whose cells these are; they may come from a transplant donor.

The chain combines TRBV7-2 with TRBJ1-6; D remains unclear. Germline CDR1 is SGHTA and CDR2 is FQGNSA. V was shortened by 1 base and J by 17 bases, with 9 bases between the two germline ends. This CDR3 has 11 residues. CDR3 bases: TGTGCCAGCAGCTTAGGCGGGGTCATCCACTTT. Its protein is CASSLGGVIHF.

This clonotype was observed many times. CDR3 bases: TGTGCCATCAGCAGACAGGGCTTCGGAAACACCATATATTTT. Translated, it gives CAISRQGFGNTIYF. The V and J genes are TRBV10-3 and TRBJ1-3; 7 nucleotides line up with TRBD1. Germline values: CDR1 ENHRY, CDR2 SYGVKD. Trimming at V came to 6 bases and at J to 4 bases, leaving 6 bases not matched to a gene. The length of the CDR3 is 14 residues.

This sequence joins TRBV28 and TRBJ1-2; tentative D call: TRBD1 (5 bases). Germline loops: CDR1 MDHEN, CDR2 SYDVKM. The CDR3 is 15 amino acids. Trimming took off 6 bases at V and 4 bases at J, with 18 bases between the two ends. CDR3 DNA: TGTGCCAGCAGACCTAGCGGGAGGGGTACCTATGGCTACACCTTC. It encodes CASRPSGRGTYGYTF.

This clonotype was counted many times. The chain employs TRBV5-5 and TRBJ1-2, with 9 bases fitting TRBD1. From germline, CDR1 is SGHKS and CDR2 YYEKEE (reference sequence). The CDR3 has 15 residues. V was clipped by 3 bases and J by 4 bases; unmatched bases: 7. CDR3 DNA sequence: TGTGCCAGCAGCTCCCGGGACAGGGCCTTCTATGGCTACACCTTC. It yields the protein CASSSRDRAFYGYTF.